This entry lists 17 T cell receptor beta chains sequenced from one sample in a study of tumor and adjacent non-tumor tissue in lung cancer. A modified ARM-PCR protocol with three rounds of nested PCR amplified TCRbeta. In TCRdb, the multiplex PCR reads were re-called with MiXCR into one record per CDR3 protein. The table records about 86,000 distinct CDR3 sequences, roughly 77% of them present only once. The template was RNA from unsorted bulk tissue. Distant lung tissue was collected more than 3 cm away from the tumor edge. The sample was distant non-tumor lung tissue. The receptors here all came from a woman in her forties or fifties with non-small cell lung cancer.

Of note for this clonotype: An end of the junction differs from the germline gene, which may be a read error. The chain links TRBV12-3 or TRBV12-4 to TRBJ2-4, with D possibly matching TRBD1 (5 bases). The CDR3 contains 14 residues. The CDR3 spells CASTLRQGSNIQYF. CDR3 DNA sequence: TGTGCCAGCACTTTGCGGCAGGGTTCGAACATACAGTACTTC.

On this clonotype itself: The CDR3 does not end in the conserved phenylalanine or tryptophan, so this is likely a read error. The rearrangement joins TRBV6-5 to TRBJ2-6, with D perhaps TRBD2 (5 bases). Germline-derived CDR1 and CDR2 are MNHEY and SVGAGI. The CDR3 sequence is 17 residues long. Trimming took off 7 bases at V and 0 bases at J, with 16 bases between the two ends. Here the CDR3 DNA reads TGTGCCAGCACTAGTGGTACTAGTAGCTCTGGGGCCAACGTCCTGACTTCC. Protein: CASTSGTSSSGANVLTS.

Concerning this clonotype: Since a much larger clone is just one base distant, this may be a read error. The V call is TRBV12-3 or TRBV12-4, the J call TRBJ1-2, with D unclear. This CDR3 has 14 residues. Deletions cut 7 bases from V and 8 bases from J, with 20 bases between. CDR3 in DNA: TGTGCCAGCAACCTCTTGGACCTCACGGAAGGCTACACCTTC. Encoded protein: CASNLLDLTEGYTF.

This clonotype showed up just a few times. The chain has TRBV20-1 and TRBJ2-7; D might be TRBD1 (7 bases). Germline lookup yields CDR1 DFQATT and CDR2 SNEGSKA (reference sequence). CDR3 length equals 13 residues. V lost 5 bases and J lost 3, with 14 bases in between. The CDR3 sequence is CSAYTGDFYEQYF. As DNA, the CDR3 is TGCAGTGCTTATACAGGGGACTTCTACGAGCAGTACTTC.

This clonotype appeared many times. The V gene is TRBV7-9, the J gene TRBJ2-7; 7 positions agree with TRBD2. This CDR3 is built from 14 residues. In germline, CDR1 is SEHNR, CDR2 FQNEAQ (reference sequence). The J segment lost 3 bases and the V segment lost 4 bases, leaving 6 bases of the junction unmatched. CDR3 coding DNA: TGTGCCAGCAGCTCGACGGGGGGAGACTACGAGCAGTACTTC. Amino acids: CASSSTGGDYEQYF.

Worth noting for this clonotype: A junction end diverges from the germline sequence, so it may reflect a read error. The chain couples TRBV5-1 to TRBJ2-3, with TRBD2 matching 9 bases. The CDR3 totals 15 residues. The V gene's germline CDR1 is SGHRS and CDR2 YFSETQ. The CDR3 is CASRLEAGGQDTHYF. CDR3 in DNA: TGCGCCAGCAGGTTGGAAGCGGGAGGCCAAGATACGCACTATTTT.

Comments on this clonotype: Relative to the germline gene, one junction end is altered; a read error may explain this. The CDR3: CAISQDRRLRNTIYF. In DNA, the CDR3 is TGTGCCATCAGCCAGGACAGGAGACTGAGAAACACCATATATTTT. The V call is TRBV14, the J call TRBJ1-3, with 7 bases lining up with TRBD1. CDR1 is SGHDN and CDR2 is FVKESK in the germline V gene. CDR3 length: 15 residues.

V gene TRBV4-2 combines with J gene TRBJ2-7; 12 bases line up with TRBD2. Germline trimming cut 2 bases from V and 1 base from J; bases unmatched to any gene: 9. The CDR3 spans 18 residues. Per germline, CDR1 LGHNA and CDR2 YNFKEQ. The CDR3 region is CASSQQSGTSGRSYEQYF. The CDR3 coding sequence is TGTGCCAGCAGCCAACAGTCTGGGACTAGCGGGCGATCCTACGAGCAGTACTTC.

This clonotype was seen a few times. This likely comes from a read error, as the CDR3 has no conserved phenylalanine or tryptophan at its end. This chain joins TRBV28 and TRBJ2-5, with TRBD1 as a possible D gene (5 bases). The CDR3 totals 15 residues. Germline V gene sequence: CDR1 MDHEN, CDR2 SYDVKM. The CDR3 DNA follows: TGTGCCAGCAGCCCCGATGGGGCAGGGTCGCAGACTCAGTACTCC. Its protein product is CASSPDGAGSQTQYS.

V and J are TRBV6-5 and TRBJ1-5, with D unresolved. The V and J ends lost 2 bases and 10 bases respectively, with 18 bases between them. This CDR3 spans 15 amino acids. The germline V gene has CDR1 MNHEY and CDR2 SVGAGI. CDR3 in DNA: TGTGCCAGCAGTTACGACCGGGCCGCAGGCAAACCCCAGCATTTT. This sequence encodes CASSYDRAAGKPQHF.

Notes on this clonotype: Germline is not matched at one junction end, which may reflect a read error. The chain couples TRBV10-1 to TRBJ2-3; D is unclear. Germline CDR1 is WNHNN and CDR2 is SYGVQD (reference sequence). This CDR3 spans 15 amino acids. The DNA for the CDR3 is TGCGCCAGCAGTGAGACGATCGGAAGCACAAATACGCAATATTTT. Translation: CASSETIGSTNTQYF.

Details on this clonotype: Sequence at one end of the junction differs from germline and may be a read error. The chain recombines TRBV20-1 with TRBJ2-1; D unclear. CDR1 is DFQATT, CDR2 SNEGSKA, per germline (reference sequence). This CDR3 is built from 15 residues. CDR3 region: CSAIIGPESYNEQSF. CDR3 coding DNA: TGCAGTGCTATTATAGGACCAGAATCCTACAATGAGCAGTCCTTC.

In its sample, this clonotype was seen many times. This chain uses TRBV28 with TRBJ1-2; weak D call: TRBD1 (5 bases). V gave up 1 base and J gave up 7 bases, with 22 bases separating them. The CDR3 covers 17 residues. Germline assignment: CDR1 MDHEN and CDR2 SYDVKM. CDR3 bases: TGTGCCAGCAGTTTATTGCCGCGGGGCGGGGGGTCCACTGGCTACACCTTC. Encoded protein: CASSLLPRGGGSTGYTF.

Regarding this clonotype: The conserved final phenylalanine or tryptophan is absent from the CDR3, which likely points to a read error. The gene calls are TRBV5-6 and TRBJ2-7; weak D call: TRBD2 (6 bases). Germline CDR1 reads SGHDT; CDR2 reads YYEEEE. The CDR3 is made up of 14 amino acids. The CDR3 here is CASSLVSSGYEQYL. The CDR3 region has the DNA TGCGCCAGCAGCTTGGTAAGTAGCGGCTACGAGCAGTACTTA.

Notes on this clonotype: Possible read error: a much larger clone is one base away. The chain links TRBV7-9 to TRBJ2-2; D ambiguous. The CDR3 runs to 12 residues. The germline CDR1 and CDR2 sequences are SEHNR and FQNEAQ (reference sequence). This chain's CDR3 is CANSSYTGELFF. As DNA, the CDR3 is TGTGCCAACAGCTCCTACACCGGGGAGCTGTTTTTT. Full variable domain (outside the CDR3, taken from reference TRBV7-9 and TRBJ2-2): DTGVSQNPRHKITKRGQNVTFRCDPISEHNRLYWYRQTLGQGPEFLTYFQNEAQLEKSRLLSDRFSAERPKGSFSTLEIQRTEQGDSAMYLCANSSYTGELFFGEGSRLTVL.

In its sample, this clonotype was seen a few times. At one end, the junction sequence differs from germline, possibly due to a read error. The rearrangement uses TRBV11-2 and TRBJ2-3; D could derive from TRBD1 or TRBD2 (5 bases each). Germline values: CDR1 SGHAT, CDR2 FQNNGV. The CDR3 runs to 15 residues. CDR3 bases: TGTGCCAGCGGCTTATACGGGGCTAGCACAGGTACGCAGTATTTT. It specifies CASGLYGASTGTQYF.

With respect to this clonotype: The junction shows a germline mismatch at one end, possibly a read error. The chain combines TRBV28 with TRBJ1-5; 7 nucleotides align to TRBD1. CDR1 and CDR2 from the germline V gene are MDHEN and SYDVKM. This CDR3 contains 16 residues. The CDR3 sequence is CTSSFRGEYNNQPQHF. In DNA form, the CDR3 reads TGTACCAGCAGTTTCAGGGGGGAATATAACAATCAGCCCCAGCATTTT. Full variable domain (outside the CDR3, taken from reference TRBV28 and TRBJ1-5): DVKVTQSSRYLVKRTGEKVFLECVQDMDHENMFWYRQDPGLGLRLIYFSYDVKMKEKGDIPEGYSVSREKKERFSLILESASTNQTSMYLCTSSFRGEYNNQPQHFGDGTRLSIL.